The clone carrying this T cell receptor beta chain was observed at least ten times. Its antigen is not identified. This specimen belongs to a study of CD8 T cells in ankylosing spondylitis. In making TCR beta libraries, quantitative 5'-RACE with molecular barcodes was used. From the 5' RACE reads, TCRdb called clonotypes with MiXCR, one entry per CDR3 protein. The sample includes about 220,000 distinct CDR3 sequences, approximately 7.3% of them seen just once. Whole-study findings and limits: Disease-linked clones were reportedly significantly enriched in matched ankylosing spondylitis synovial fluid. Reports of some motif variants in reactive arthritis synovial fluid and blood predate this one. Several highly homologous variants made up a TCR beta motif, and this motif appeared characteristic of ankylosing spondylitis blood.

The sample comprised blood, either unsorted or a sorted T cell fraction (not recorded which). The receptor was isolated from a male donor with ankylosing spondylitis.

CDR3 bases: TGTGCCAGCAGCTCCAGTGACCGAAGCTCTGGGGCCAACGTCCTGACTTTC. Encoded protein: CASSSSDRSSGANVLTF. The J gene is TRBJ2-6, the V gene TRBV7-9, with unresolved D. CDR3 length: 17 residues. The germline V gene has CDR1 SEHNR and CDR2 FQNEAQ (reference sequence). Trimming cost V 4 bases and J 0 bases, with 13 bases left between them.